Shown below are 13 T cell receptor beta chains from a single sample sequenced in a study of siplizumab effects on memory and regulatory T cells. The assay was immunoSEQ multiplex PCR, and TCRdb's table has in-frame clones only and misses some. This table holds around 110,000 clones, about 94% found once. The specimen sequenced was non-Treg CD4+ T cells sorted from blood. The receptors stem from a human donor in good health.

In this sample, this clone turned up once. The chain joins TRBV5-4 to TRBJ2-3; TRBD2 matches at 8 bases. The CDR3 length is 15 residues. Germline trimming cut 2 bases from V and 4 bases from J; bases unmatched to any gene: 6. CDR1 is SGHNT, CDR2 YYREEE, per germline (reference sequence). CDR3 protein: CASSFREGVADTQYF. CDR3 nucleotides: TGTGCCAGCAGCTTTCGGGAGGGCGTGGCAGATACGCAGTATTTT.

A single count supports this clone. The J gene is TRBJ2-5, the V gene TRBV4-1, with 7 bases aligning to TRBD1. In germline, CDR1 is MGHRA, CDR2 YSYEKL. There are 13 residues in the CDR3. J lost 6 bases, V lost 4 bases, and 5 bases had no gene match. CDR3 in amino acids: CASSPGQPKTQYF. The CDR3 DNA is TGCGCCAGCAGCCCGGGACAGCCGAAGACCCAGTACTTC.

The J gene is TRBJ2-7, the V gene TRBV2; TRBD2 agrees at 8 bases. J lost 3 bases, V lost 3 bases, and 1 base had no gene match. Germline loops: CDR1 SNHLY, CDR2 FYNNEI. This CDR3 comprises 13 residues. CDR3 bases: TGTGCCAGCAGTGAGCGGGGGGACTACGAGCAGTACTTC. Its protein is CASSERGDYEQYF.

This chain connects TRBV18 to TRBJ2-7; TRBD1 matches 11 bases. Germline CDR1 is KGHSH and CDR2 is LQKENI. J was trimmed by 2 bases and V by 3 bases; bases with no gene match: 3. This CDR3 contains 15 residues. CDR3 loop: CASSPWTGGAYEQYF. CDR3 in DNA: TGTGCCAGCTCACCGTGGACAGGGGGCGCCTACGAGCAGTACTTC.

The chain uses TRBV18 and TRBJ1-5; the match to TRBD1 covers 8 bases. The V gene's germline CDR1 is KGHSH and CDR2 LQKENI. The CDR3 consists of 15 residues. V lost 3 bases and J lost 7; bases outside the gene matches: 8. The CDR3 reads CASSPRTGPGQPQHF. The CDR3 nucleotides are TGTGCCAGCTCACCGCGGACAGGGCCGGGGCAGCCCCAGCATTTT.

The chain couples TRBV5-4 to TRBJ2-1, with 13 bases lining up with TRBD2. The junction had 4 bases not matched to a gene; V was cut back by 4 bases and J by 6 bases. The CDR3 totals 15 residues. CDR1 is SGHNT and CDR2 is YYREEE in the germline V gene (reference sequence). The CDR3 spells CASSGGLAGPNEQFF. The DNA for the CDR3 is TGTGCCAGCAGCGGGGGACTAGCGGGACCCAATGAGCAGTTCTTC.

V is TRBV5-4 and J is TRBJ1-2; tentative D call: TRBD1 (6 bases). The V end was cut by 0 bases, the J end by 5 bases, with 14 bases between. The CDR3 runs 15 residues. The germline gives CDR1 SGHNT, CDR2 YYREEE (reference sequence). CDR3 DNA: TGTGCCAGCAGCTTGGAGGCCAGGGGCTCATATGGCTACACCTTC. Translated: CASSLEARGSYGYTF.

This chain uses TRBV7-2 with TRBJ2-7; 10 bases fit TRBD1. The CDR3 totals 15 residues. Trimming removed 1 base from V and 0 bases from J; junction bases left unmatched: 0. In germline, CDR1 is SGHTA, CDR2 FQGNSA. The DNA of the CDR3 is TGTGCCAGCAGCTTAGGGGACAGGGGCTCCTACGAGCAGTACTTC. Its protein is CASSLGDRGSYEQYF. The full variable domain, with the rest looked up from reference TRBV7-2 and TRBJ2-7, is GAGVSQSPSNKVTEKGKDVELRCDPISGHTALYWYRQSLGQGLEFLIYFQGNSAPDKSGLPSDRFSAERTGGSVSTLTIQRTQQEDSAVYLCASSLGDRGSYEQYFGPGTRLTVT.

This clone has just one count. This sequence joins TRBV27 and TRBJ1-2; the D gene is possibly TRBD1 (6 bases). Deletions cut 6 bases from V and 4 bases from J, with 12 bases between. CDR1 and CDR2 from the germline V gene are MNHEY and SMNVEV (reference sequence). The CDR3 covers 13 residues. CDR3 bases: TGTGCCAGCAGATCAGGGGTTTTCTATGGCTACACCTTC. Translated: CASRSGVFYGYTF.

V usage is TRBV9 and J usage is TRBJ1-2; 7 nucleotides agree with TRBD1. V lost 3 bases and J lost 4; bases outside the gene matches: 12. Germline CDR1 and CDR2: SGDLS and YYNGEE. The CDR3 is made up of 16 amino acids. The CDR3 loop reads CASSARGDSTIYGYTF. CDR3 sequence (DNA): TGTGCCAGCAGCGCCCGGGGGGACAGCACTATCTATGGCTACACCTTC.

The table lists this clone with a count of one. This chain links TRBV9 with TRBJ2-6; D tentatively reads TRBD1 or TRBD2 (6 bases each). Trimming removed 4 bases from V and 2 bases from J, with 19 bases in between. From germline, CDR1 is SGDLS and CDR2 YYNGEE. This CDR3 contains 18 residues. Here the CDR3 reads CASSLRPTGRTGANVLTF. Written as DNA, the CDR3 is TGTGCCAGCAGCCTCCGCCCTACAGGGAGGACTGGGGCCAACGTCCTGACTTTC.

This chain uses TRBV5-8 with TRBJ2-6; maybe TRBD1 (5 bases). The V end lost 2 bases, the J end lost 2 bases, and 11 bases lay between the germline ends. Germline loops: CDR1 SGHTS, CDR2 YDEGEE. This CDR3 spans 16 amino acids. This chain's CDR3 is CASSLTQGAGANVLTF. CDR3 coding DNA: TGTGCCAGCAGCTTAACACAAGGGGCTGGGGCCAACGTCCTGACTTTC.

In this sample, this clone turned up once. The rearrangement joins TRBV9 to TRBJ2-2, with TRBD2 identical over 12 bases. The CDR3 has 15 residues. V was pared by 4 bases and J by 6 bases, with 4 bases of the junction left unmatched. Germline lookup yields CDR1 SGDLS and CDR2 YYNGEE. The chain's CDR3 is CASSSLAGGAGELFF. CDR3 coding DNA: TGTGCCAGCAGCTCCCTAGCGGGGGGGGCCGGGGAGCTGTTTTTT.